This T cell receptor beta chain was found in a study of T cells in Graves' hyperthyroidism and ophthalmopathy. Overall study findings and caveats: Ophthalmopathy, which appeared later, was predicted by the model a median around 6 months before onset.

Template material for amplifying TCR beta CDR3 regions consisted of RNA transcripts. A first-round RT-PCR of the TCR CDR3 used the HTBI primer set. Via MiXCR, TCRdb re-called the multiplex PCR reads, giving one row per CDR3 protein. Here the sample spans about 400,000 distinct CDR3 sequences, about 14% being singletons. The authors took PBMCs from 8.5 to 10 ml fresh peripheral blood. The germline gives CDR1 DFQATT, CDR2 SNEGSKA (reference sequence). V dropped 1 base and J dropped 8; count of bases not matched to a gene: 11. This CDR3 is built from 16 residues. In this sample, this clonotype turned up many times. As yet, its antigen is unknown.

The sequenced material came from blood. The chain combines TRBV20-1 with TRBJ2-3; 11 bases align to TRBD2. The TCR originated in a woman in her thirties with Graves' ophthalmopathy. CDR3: CSARVPGTSGLLTQYF. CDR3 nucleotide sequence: TGCAGTGCTAGAGTACCTGGGACTAGCGGTCTTCTTACGCAGTATTTT.